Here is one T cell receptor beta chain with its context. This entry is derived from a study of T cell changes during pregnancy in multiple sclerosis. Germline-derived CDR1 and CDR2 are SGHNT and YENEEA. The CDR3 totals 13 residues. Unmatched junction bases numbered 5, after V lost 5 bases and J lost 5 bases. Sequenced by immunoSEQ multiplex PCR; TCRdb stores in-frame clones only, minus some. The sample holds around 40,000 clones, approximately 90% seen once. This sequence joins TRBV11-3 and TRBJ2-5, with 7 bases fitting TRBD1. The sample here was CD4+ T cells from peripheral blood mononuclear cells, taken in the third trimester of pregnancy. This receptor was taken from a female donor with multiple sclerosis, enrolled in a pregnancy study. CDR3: CASSITGAETQYF. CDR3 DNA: TGTGCCAGCAGCATCACAGGGGCCGAGACCCAGTACTTC.